These 26 T cell receptor beta chains originate from one sample sequenced in a study of shared T cell receptors in the human thymus (dated by TCRdb to about 2021). Receptor libraries were prepared by the immunoSEQ multiplex PCR assay. TCRdb carries this immuneACCESS record with in-frame sequences only. Its versions omit some clonotypes, under half of them owing to an unresolved V gene in the studies checked, with the rest unexplained. The sample table holds hundreds of thousands of clones, of which approximately 88% were seen once. The ten largest make up roughly 0.0097% of the sample. The same data also contributed to another study, on human thymus T cells.

The sample was thymocytes. The origin of the receptors is a boy under two years old with a congenital heart defect. Donor details come from another sample of the same person, matched by shared clones.

V is TRBV28 and J is TRBJ2-7; 7 bases match TRBD2. With V trimmed by 6 bases and J by 3 bases, 17 bases remained unmatched. CDR1 and CDR2 from the germline V gene are MDHEN and SYDVKM. CDR3 length: 17 residues. The CDR3 DNA reads as TGTGCCAGCAGACGCTTAGCCCCGGGACCTAGCGGCTACGAGCAGTACTTC. Its translation: CASRRLAPGPSGYEQYF.

V is TRBV5-4 and J is TRBJ2-2, with 8 bases aligning to TRBD2. CDR3 length equals 17 residues. The germline V gene has CDR1 SGHNT and CDR2 YYREEE (reference sequence). V dropped 3 bases and J dropped 5; count of bases not matched to a gene: 12. The CDR3 sequence: CASSSTGGARGTGELFF. The CDR3 nucleotides are TGTGCCAGCAGCTCCACCGGGGGGGCTAGAGGGACCGGGGAGCTGTTTTTT.

This sequence joins TRBV30 and TRBJ1-1; D is possibly TRBD1 (6 bases). The germline CDR1 and CDR2 sequences are GTSNPN and SVGIG (reference sequence). This CDR3 contains 14 residues. The germline V and J ends were trimmed by 2 bases and 4 bases, with 14 bases remaining between them. The CDR3 DNA reads TGTGCCTGGAGTTTACAGGGAGTTGGCACTGAAGCTTTCTTT. Residues: CAWSLQGVGTEAFF.

The V call is TRBV4-3, the J call TRBJ2-5, with TRBD2 identical over 11 bases. The J call could be wrong; TRBJ2-7 is a better fit for the DNA end. The CDR3 loop spans 16 amino acids. Looked up from germline, CDR1 is LGHNA and CDR2 is YSLEER. In DNA form, the CDR3 reads TGCGCCAGCAGCCAAGAGGGACTAGCGGAAACCTACGAGCAGTACTTC. Translation: CASSQEGLAETYEQYF.

This clone was counted once. The chain is built from TRBV2 and TRBJ2-7, with 9 positions matching TRBD2. The CDR3 spans 15 residues. Losses at the gene ends were 2 bases for V and 5 bases for J; bases not matched to a gene: 7. Per the germline V gene, CDR1 is SNHLY and CDR2 is FYNNEI. CDR3 sequence (DNA): TGTGCCAGCAGTGAAATTGGCGGGAGGGTACACGAGCAGTACTTC. Translated, it gives CASSEIGGRVHEQYF.

The rearrangement joins TRBV4-1 to TRBJ2-3; tentative D call: TRBD2 (6 bases). CDR1 and CDR2 (germline): MGHRA, YSYEKL. Deletions cut 3 bases from V and 1 base from J, with 17 bases between. This CDR3 has 17 amino acids. CDR3 sequence: CASSHPAGRRGTDTQYF. For the CDR3, the DNA is TGCGCCAGCAGCCACCCCGCGGGGAGGAGGGGCACAGATACGCAGTATTTT.

The chain couples TRBV4-1 to TRBJ2-5; TRBD2 matches 8 bases. CDR3 size: 15 residues. Germline loops: CDR1 MGHRA, CDR2 YSYEKL. The trim removed 3 bases at V and 1 base at J, leaving 4 bases unmatched. In nucleotides, the CDR3 is TGCGCCAGCAGCCACCGGACTAGCTCCCAAGAGACCCAGTACTTC. Residues: CASSHRTSSQETQYF.

This clone was seen a single time. This chain connects TRBV5-1 to TRBJ2-7; maybe TRBD2 (6 bases). The CDR3 sequence is 15 residues long. Germline CDR1 SGHRS, CDR2 YFSETQ. Trimming removed 4 bases from V and 0 bases from J, with 14 bases in between. CDR3 loop: CASSLVSSVSYEQYF. The DNA for the CDR3 is TGCGCCAGCAGCCTTGTCTCTAGCGTCTCCTACGAGCAGTACTTC.

CDR3 protein: CASSQDGTEKETQYF. Here the CDR3 DNA reads TGTGCCAGCTCGCAAGATGGGACAGAAAAAGAGACCCAGTACTTC. The rearrangement links TRBV11-3 to TRBJ2-5, with 7 bases that match TRBD1. The CDR3 consists of 15 residues. Trimming cost V 8 bases and J 3 bases; bases outside gene matches: 12. CDR1 SGHNT and CDR2 YENEEA come from the germline V gene.

The V and J genes are TRBV27 and TRBJ2-1; D perhaps matches TRBD2 (6 bases). The CDR3 covers 15 residues. The V end was cut by 3 bases, the J end by 0 bases, with 9 bases between. CDR1 and CDR2 from the germline V gene are MNHEY and SMNVEV (reference sequence). The CDR3 reads CASSFDGSSYNEQFF. Here the CDR3 DNA reads TGTGCCAGCAGTTTCGACGGGAGCTCCTACAATGAGCAGTTCTTC.

The chain is built from TRBV7-2 and TRBJ1-1, with TRBD1 matching over 12 bases. Germline V lookup: CDR1 SGHTA, CDR2 FQGNSA. CDR3 length: 18 residues. The junction had 7 bases not matched to a gene; V was cut back by 2 bases and J by 0 bases. CDR3 sequence (DNA): TGTGCCAGCAGCTTATGGGACAGGGGGCGAAGGGTGAACACTGAAGCTTTCTTT. Translating it yields CASSLWDRGRRVNTEAFF. The full variable domain, its missing parts supplied by reference TRBV7-2 and TRBJ1-1, is GAGVSQSPSNKVTEKGKDVELRCDPISGHTALYWYRQSLGQGLEFLIYFQGNSAPDKSGLPSDRFSAERTGGSVSTLTIQRTQQEDSAVYLCASSLWDRGRRVNTEAFFGQGTRLTVV.

J is TRBJ2-5 and V is TRBV7-2, with D possibly TRBD2 on 7 matching bases. The CDR3 is 15 residues long. Germline loops: CDR1 SGHTA, CDR2 FQGNSA. V was pared by 6 bases and J by 5 bases, with 19 bases between. In DNA form, the CDR3 reads TGTGCCAGCAGTTCCGCGGGAGAAGGGGGGGAGACCCAGTACTTC. Amino acid sequence: CASSSAGEGGETQYF.

The J gene is TRBJ1-4, the V gene TRBV28, with TRBD1 matching over 8 bases. The V and J ends lost 6 bases and 2 bases, in that order; junction bases with no gene match: 14. The CDR3 is made up of 18 amino acids. Looked up from germline, CDR1 is MDHEN and CDR2 is SYDVKM. This CDR3 reads CASRFPQGGGSTNEKLFF. The CDR3 nucleotides read TGTGCCAGCAGGTTTCCACAGGGGGGGGGATCCACTAATGAAAAACTGTTTTTT.

The chain links TRBV11-2 to TRBJ2-7; D is unresolved. Looked up from germline, CDR1 is SGHAT and CDR2 is FQNNGV. The CDR3 sequence is 16 residues long. V shed 0 bases and J shed 4 bases, with 16 bases lying between them. CDR3 region: CASSLEVAFSGYEQYF. DNA for the CDR3: TGTGCCAGCAGCTTAGAAGTAGCCTTCAGTGGGTACGAGCAGTACTTC.

This clone was recorded once. V and J are TRBV7-2 and TRBJ2-7, with 10 bases matching TRBD2. Germline V gene sequence: CDR1 SGHTA, CDR2 FQGNSA. This CDR3 spans 15 amino acids. V gave up 4 bases and J gave up 0 bases; unmatched junction bases: 3. In DNA form, the CDR3 reads TGTGCCAGCAGCTCTATAGCGGGAGGCTCCTACGAGCAGTACTTC. The encoded protein is CASSSIAGGSYEQYF. Combining the CDR3 with reference TRBV7-2 and TRBJ2-7 gives the whole variable domain GAGVSQSPSNKVTEKGKDVELRCDPISGHTALYWYRQSLGQGLEFLIYFQGNSAPDKSGLPSDRFSAERTGGSVSTLTIQRTQQEDSAVYLCASSSIAGGSYEQYFGPGTRLTVT.

Comment on this clone: Other DNA sequences in this specimen translate into the identical CDR3. V usage is TRBV6-5 and J usage is TRBJ2-7; tentatively, D is TRBD1 (6 bases). This CDR3 has 15 amino acids. V lost 0 bases to trimming and J lost 3 bases, with 12 bases between them. The germline V gene has CDR1 MNHEY and CDR2 SVGAGI. The CDR3 DNA is TGTGCCAGCAGTTACTCGGACAGAGCTAGCTACGAGCAGTACTTC. Its translation is CASSYSDRASYEQYF.

The CDR3 DNA sequence: TGTGCCAGTACCGCCCTAGTGGGGGGCTATGGCTACACCTTC. This translates into CASTALVGGYGYTF. The J gene is TRBJ1-2, the V gene TRBV19, with a weak D call TRBD1 (5 bases). CDR3 length: 14 residues. The V gene's germline CDR1 is LNHDA and CDR2 SQIVND (reference sequence). The V end lost 7 bases, the J end lost 4 bases, and 16 bases lay between the germline ends.

The rearrangement links TRBV30 to TRBJ1-5; tentatively, D is TRBD1 (6 bases). This CDR3 is built from 16 residues. V shed 0 bases and J shed 2 bases, with 14 bases lying between them. Germline CDR1 reads GTSNPN; CDR2 reads SVGIG (reference sequence). CDR3 DNA sequence: TGTGCCTGGAGTGTACATGGGGGCTCGGGCAATCAGCCCCAGCATTTT. This translates into CAWSVHGGSGNQPQHF.

This chain joins TRBV30 and TRBJ2-3; 7 nucleotides match TRBD1. The V segment lost 5 bases and the J segment 14 bases; nucleotides outside the gene matches: 19. The CDR3 sequence is 14 residues long. From germline, CDR1 is GTSNPN and CDR2 SVGIG (reference sequence). CDR3 residues: CAWSPPQGGVRPYF. The CDR3 nucleotides read TGTGCCTGGTCCCCCCCCCAAGGGGGCGTTAGGCCGTATTTT. Together with reference TRBV30 and TRBJ2-3, the CDR3 gives the full variable domain: SQTIHQWPATLVQPVGSPLSLECTVEGTSNPNLYWYRQAAGRGLQLLFYSVGIGQISSEVPQNLSASRPQDRQFILSSKKLLLSDSGFYLCAWSPPQGGVRPYFGPGTRLTVL.

J is TRBJ2-1 and V is TRBV7-2; 13 bases are a match to TRBD2. The CDR3 sequence is 17 residues long. After removal of 5 bases from V and 4 bases from J, the junction contained 8 bases not matched to a gene. Germline V gene sequence: CDR1 SGHTA, CDR2 FQGNSA. CDR3 sequence: CASSSPTGLAGYNEQFF. CDR3 sequence (DNA): TGTGCCAGCAGCAGCCCAACGGGACTAGCGGGGTACAATGAGCAGTTCTTC.

This sequence joins TRBV5-1 and TRBJ2-2, with 11 bases aligning to TRBD2. Germline V gene data show CDR1 as SGHRS and CDR2 as YFSETQ. V trimming: 3 bases; J trimming: 6 bases; junction bases outside the gene matches: 10. CDR3 size: 17 residues. CDR3 DNA sequence: TGCGCCAGCAGCTCCCCCTTTAGCGGGAGGGTCCCCGGGGAGCTGTTTTTT. Protein: CASSSPFSGRVPGELFF.

The chain employs TRBV5-8 and TRBJ2-5; unclear D gene. Germline CDR1 and CDR2: SGHTS and YDEGEE. The CDR3 loop spans 14 amino acids. Trimming took 3 bases from V and 3 from J, leaving 12 bases between them. CDR3 residues: CASSSPRTEETQYF. As DNA, the CDR3 is TGTGCCAGCAGCTCCCCCCGTACGGAAGAGACCCAGTACTTC.

V is TRBV6-1 and J is TRBJ2-7; 8 bases line up with TRBD2. The CDR3 is made up of 13 amino acids. CDR1 and CDR2 from the germline V gene are MNHNS and SASEGT. With 8 bases clipped from V and 7 bases from J, the junction kept 10 bases outside the gene matches. The CDR3: CASGGEAGDEQYF. In nucleotides, the CDR3 is TGTGCCAGCGGGGGGGAAGCGGGAGATGAGCAGTACTTC.

The chain is built from TRBV7-2 and TRBJ2-7; 8 bases match TRBD2. Germline V CDR1 and CDR2: SGHTA, FQGNSA. V lost 0 bases to trimming and J lost 0 bases; unmatched junction nucleotides: 7. The CDR3 is made up of 17 amino acids. CDR3 sequence reads: CASSLARREASSYEQYF. DNA of the CDR3: TGTGCCAGCAGCTTAGCCCGGCGGGAGGCTTCCTCCTACGAGCAGTACTTC.

The rearrangement uses TRBV19 and TRBJ1-1, with a possible D match to TRBD1 (5 bases). This CDR3 spans 13 amino acids. Trimming left V 5 bases short and J 4 bases short, with 11 bases between. CDR1 and CDR2 from the germline V gene are LNHDA and SQIVND (reference sequence). The CDR3 loop reads CASSPPDSTEAFF. The CDR3 nucleotides are TGTGCCAGTAGTCCCCCAGACAGCACTGAAGCTTTCTTT. The full variable domain, with the rest looked up from reference TRBV19 and TRBJ1-1, is DGGITQSPKYLFRKEGQNVTLSCEQNLNHDAMYWYRQDPGQGLRLIYYSQIVNDFQKGDIAEGYSVSREKKESFPLTVTSAQKNPTAFYLCASSPPDSTEAFFGQGTRLTVV.

J is TRBJ1-1 and V is TRBV9; maybe TRBD1 (6 bases). Between the trimmed V and J ends, which lost 3 bases and 1 base, there was a span of 10 bases. Germline V gene lookup returns CDR1 SGDLS and CDR2 YYNGEE. The CDR3 covers 14 residues. CDR3 protein: CASSGRQENTEAFF. The CDR3 coding sequence is TGTGCCAGCAGCGGACGACAGGAGAACACTGAAGCTTTCTTT.